This T cell receptor (beta chain) was obtained from a study of OX40 agonist ivuxolimab in advanced cancers. Study summary: The mean age was approximately 60 years, ranging from 23 to 79, with about 87% of participants male. Study-level results: A proportion of nonresponders additionally exhibited low normalized T-cell clonal expansion. CD4+ T cells averaged fewer expanded clones than CD8+ T cells.

Anyone with autoimmune disease history or systemic immunosuppression was excluded. Note on this clone: Antigen unknown.

With 3 bases removed from V and 0 bases from J, the gap between germline ends came to 15 bases. CDR3 length: 17 amino acids. Per germline, CDR1 SGHAT and CDR2 FQNNGV. This table comes from immunoSEQ multiplex PCR, and its TCRdb copy is limited to in-frame clones, with some not included. Here the sample spans 70,000 or so clones, about 83% being singletons. This rearrangement joins TRBV11-2 to TRBJ1-3, with D possibly matching TRBD1 (5 bases). The sequencing here drew on CD4+ or CD8+ T cells sorted from blood, taken in a trial of the OX40 agonist ivuxolimab. The clonotype was recovered from an adult with an advanced solid tumor such as melanoma, head and neck, liver or kidney cancer. The CDR3 region is CASSLGRWQISGNTIYF. The DNA for the CDR3 is TGTGCCAGCAGCTTGGGGCGGTGGCAGATCTCTGGAAACACCATATATTTT.